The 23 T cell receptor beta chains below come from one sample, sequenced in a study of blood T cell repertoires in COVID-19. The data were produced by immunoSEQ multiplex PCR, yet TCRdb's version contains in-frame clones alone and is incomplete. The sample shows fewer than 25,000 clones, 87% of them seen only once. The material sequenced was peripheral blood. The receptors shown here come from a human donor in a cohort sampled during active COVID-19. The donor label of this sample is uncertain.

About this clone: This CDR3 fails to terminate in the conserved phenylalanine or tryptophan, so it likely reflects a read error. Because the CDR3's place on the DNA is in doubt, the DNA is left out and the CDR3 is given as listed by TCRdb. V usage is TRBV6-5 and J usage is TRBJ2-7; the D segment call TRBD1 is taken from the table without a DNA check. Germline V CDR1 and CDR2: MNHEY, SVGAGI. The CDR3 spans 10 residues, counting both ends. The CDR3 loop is CASSYGDRLL.

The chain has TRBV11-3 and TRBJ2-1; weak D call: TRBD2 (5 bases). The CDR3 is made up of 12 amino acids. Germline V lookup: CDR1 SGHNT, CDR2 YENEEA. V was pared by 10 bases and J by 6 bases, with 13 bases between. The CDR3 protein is CATSLEGNEQFF. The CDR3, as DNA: TGTGCCACATCCCTAGAGGGCAATGAGCAGTTCTTC.

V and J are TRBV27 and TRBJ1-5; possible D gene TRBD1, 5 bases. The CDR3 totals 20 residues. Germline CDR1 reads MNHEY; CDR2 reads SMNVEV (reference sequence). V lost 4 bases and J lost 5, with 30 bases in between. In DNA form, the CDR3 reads TGTGCCAGCAGTTCCCTGGGACTCCGGCCCGGCTCCGCCGAGGATCAGCCCCAGCATTTT. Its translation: CASSSLGLRPGSAEDQPQHF.

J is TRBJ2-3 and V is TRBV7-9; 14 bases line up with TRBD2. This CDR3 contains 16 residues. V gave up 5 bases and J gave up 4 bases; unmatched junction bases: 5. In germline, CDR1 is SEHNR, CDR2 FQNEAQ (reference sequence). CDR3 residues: CASSETSGGGADTQYF. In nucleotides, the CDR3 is TGTGCCAGCAGCGAGACTAGCGGGGGGGGTGCAGATACGCAGTATTTT.

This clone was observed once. CDR3: CASSLAGSGSPDTQYF. The CDR3 bases are TGTGCCAGCAGCTTGGCCGGGAGCGGGAGCCCCGATACGCAGTATTTT. This rearrangement joins TRBV5-5 to TRBJ2-3, with 8 bases identical to TRBD2. Germline V gives CDR1 SGHKS, CDR2 YYEKEE (reference sequence). V lost 0 bases to trimming and J lost 6 bases; unmatched junction nucleotides: 9. The CDR3 is 16 residues long.

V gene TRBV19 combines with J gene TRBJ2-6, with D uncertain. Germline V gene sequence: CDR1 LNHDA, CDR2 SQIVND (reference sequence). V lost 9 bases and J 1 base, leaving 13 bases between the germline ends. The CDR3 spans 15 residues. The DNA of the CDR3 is TGTGCCAGCCGAGAGATCGGGTCTGGGGCCAACGTCCTGACTTTC. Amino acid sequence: CASREIGSGANVLTF.

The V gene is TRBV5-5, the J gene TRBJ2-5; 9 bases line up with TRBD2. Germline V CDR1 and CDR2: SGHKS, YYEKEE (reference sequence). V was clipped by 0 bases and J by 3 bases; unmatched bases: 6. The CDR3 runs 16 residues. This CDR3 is CASSLVGSGSKETQYF. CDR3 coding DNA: TGTGCCAGCAGCTTGGTGGGTAGCGGGAGTAAAGAGACCCAGTACTTC. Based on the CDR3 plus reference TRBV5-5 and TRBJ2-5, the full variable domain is DAGVTQSPTHLIKTRGQQVTLRCSPISGHKSVSWYQQVLGQGPQFIFQYYEKEERGRGNFPDRFSARQFPNYSSELNVNALLLGDSALYLCASSLVGSGSKETQYFGPGTRLLVL.

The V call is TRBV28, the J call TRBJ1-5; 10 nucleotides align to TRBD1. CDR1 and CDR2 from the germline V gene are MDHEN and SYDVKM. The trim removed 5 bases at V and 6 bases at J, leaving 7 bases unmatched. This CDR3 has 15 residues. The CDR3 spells CASSRDRGGGQPQHF. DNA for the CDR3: TGTGCCAGCAGTCGGGACAGGGGAGGCGGTCAGCCCCAGCATTTT. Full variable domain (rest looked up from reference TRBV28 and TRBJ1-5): DVKVTQSSRYLVKRTGEKVFLECVQDMDHENMFWYRQDPGLGLRLIYFSYDVKMKEKGDIPEGYSVSREKKERFSLILESASTNQTSMYLCASSRDRGGGQPQHFGDGTRLSIL.

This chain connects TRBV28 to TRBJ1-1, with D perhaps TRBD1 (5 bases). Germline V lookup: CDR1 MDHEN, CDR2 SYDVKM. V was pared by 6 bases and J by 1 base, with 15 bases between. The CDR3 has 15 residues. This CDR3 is CASSWNGGRNTEAFF. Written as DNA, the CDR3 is TGTGCCAGCAGCTGGAACGGGGGAAGGAACACTGAAGCTTTCTTT.

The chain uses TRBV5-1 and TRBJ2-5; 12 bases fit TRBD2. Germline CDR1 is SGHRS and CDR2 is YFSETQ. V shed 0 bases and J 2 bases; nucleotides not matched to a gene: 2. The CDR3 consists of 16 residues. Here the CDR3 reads CASSLGGLAGQETQYF. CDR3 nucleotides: TGCGCCAGCAGCTTGGGAGGACTAGCGGGACAAGAGACCCAGTACTTC.

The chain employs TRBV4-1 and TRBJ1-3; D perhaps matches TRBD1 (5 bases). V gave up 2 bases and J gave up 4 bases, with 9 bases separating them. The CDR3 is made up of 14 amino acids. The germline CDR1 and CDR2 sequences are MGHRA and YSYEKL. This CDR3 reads CASSQPTVGNTIYF. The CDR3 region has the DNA TGCGCCAGCAGCCAACCGACAGTGGGAAACACCATATATTTT.

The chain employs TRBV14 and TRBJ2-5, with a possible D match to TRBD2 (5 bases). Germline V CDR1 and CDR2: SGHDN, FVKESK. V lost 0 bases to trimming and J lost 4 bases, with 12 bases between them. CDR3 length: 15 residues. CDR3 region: CASSQEWVGAETQYF. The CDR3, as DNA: TGTGCCAGCAGCCAAGAGTGGGTGGGAGCAGAGACCCAGTACTTC. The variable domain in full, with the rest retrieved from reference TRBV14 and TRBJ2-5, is EAGVTQFPSHSVIEKGQTVTLRCDPISGHDNLYWYRRVMGKEIKFLLHFVKESKQDESGMPNNRFLAERTGGTYSTLKVQPAELEDSGVYFCASSQEWVGAETQYFGPGTRLLVL.

CDR3 bases: TGTGCCAGCAGTTTGGGTCAGGGCCAATATGGCTACACCTTC. Encoded protein: CASSLGQGQYGYTF. The chain combines TRBV28 with TRBJ1-2, with a tentative D call TRBD1 (5 bases). V was shortened by 3 bases and J by 5 bases, with 13 bases between the two germline ends. The germline gives CDR1 MDHEN, CDR2 SYDVKM. The CDR3 runs 14 residues.

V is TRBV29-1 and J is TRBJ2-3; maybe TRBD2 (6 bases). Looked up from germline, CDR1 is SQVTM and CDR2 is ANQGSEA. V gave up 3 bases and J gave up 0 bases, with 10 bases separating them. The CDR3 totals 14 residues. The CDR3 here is CSVEGGTSTDTQYF. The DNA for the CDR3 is TGCAGCGTTGAGGGGGGAACTAGCACAGATACGCAGTATTTT.

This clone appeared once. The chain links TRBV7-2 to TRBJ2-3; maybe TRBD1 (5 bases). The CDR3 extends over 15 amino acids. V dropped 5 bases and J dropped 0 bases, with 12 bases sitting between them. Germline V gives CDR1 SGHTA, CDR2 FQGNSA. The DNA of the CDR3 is TGTGCCAGCAGCGCCCAGGGCCAAAGCACAGATACGCAGTATTTT. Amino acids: CASSAQGQSTDTQYF.

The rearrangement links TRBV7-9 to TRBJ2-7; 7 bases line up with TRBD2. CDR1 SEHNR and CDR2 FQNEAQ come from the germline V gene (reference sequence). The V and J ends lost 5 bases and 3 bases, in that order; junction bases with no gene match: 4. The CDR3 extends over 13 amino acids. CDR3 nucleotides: TGTGCCAGCAGCCCGACTAGCAGCTACGAGCAGTACTTC. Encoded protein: CASSPTSSYEQYF.

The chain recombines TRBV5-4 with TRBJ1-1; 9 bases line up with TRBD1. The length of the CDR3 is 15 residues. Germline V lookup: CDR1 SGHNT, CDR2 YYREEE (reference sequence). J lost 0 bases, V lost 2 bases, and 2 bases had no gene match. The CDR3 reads CASSFGDRVNTEAFF. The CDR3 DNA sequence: TGTGCCAGCAGCTTCGGGGACAGGGTGAACACTGAAGCTTTCTTT.

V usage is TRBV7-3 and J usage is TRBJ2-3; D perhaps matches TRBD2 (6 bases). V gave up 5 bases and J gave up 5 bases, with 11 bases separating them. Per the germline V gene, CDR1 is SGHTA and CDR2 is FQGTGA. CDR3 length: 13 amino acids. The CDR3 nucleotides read TGTGCCAGCAGCCAGACTAGTAGAGATACGCAGTATTTT. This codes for CASSQTSRDTQYF.

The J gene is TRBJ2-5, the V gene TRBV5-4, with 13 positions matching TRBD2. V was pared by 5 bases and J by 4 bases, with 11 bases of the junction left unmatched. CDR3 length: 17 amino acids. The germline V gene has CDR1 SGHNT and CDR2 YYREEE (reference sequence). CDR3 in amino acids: CASSGSGLAGVGETQYF. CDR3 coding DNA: TGTGCCAGCAGTGGGAGCGGACTAGCGGGAGTTGGAGAGACCCAGTACTTC.

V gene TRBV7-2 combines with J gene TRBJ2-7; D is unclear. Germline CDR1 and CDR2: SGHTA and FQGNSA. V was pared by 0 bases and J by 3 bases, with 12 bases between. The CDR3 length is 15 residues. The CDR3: CASSLAAGPSYEQYF. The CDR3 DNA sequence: TGTGCCAGCAGCTTAGCAGCAGGCCCCAGCTACGAGCAGTACTTC. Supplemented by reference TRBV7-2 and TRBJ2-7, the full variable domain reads GAGVSQSPSNKVTEKGKDVELRCDPISGHTALYWYRQSLGQGLEFLIYFQGNSAPDKSGLPSDRFSAERTGGSVSTLTIQRTQQEDSAVYLCASSLAAGPSYEQYFGPGTRLTVT.

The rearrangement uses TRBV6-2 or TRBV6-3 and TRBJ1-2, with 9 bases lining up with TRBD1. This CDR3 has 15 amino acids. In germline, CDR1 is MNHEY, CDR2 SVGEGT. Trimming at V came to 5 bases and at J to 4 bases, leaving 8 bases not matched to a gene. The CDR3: CASSPPGQGVYGYTF. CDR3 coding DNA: TGTGCCAGCAGTCCCCCGGGACAGGGTGTCTATGGCTACACCTTC.

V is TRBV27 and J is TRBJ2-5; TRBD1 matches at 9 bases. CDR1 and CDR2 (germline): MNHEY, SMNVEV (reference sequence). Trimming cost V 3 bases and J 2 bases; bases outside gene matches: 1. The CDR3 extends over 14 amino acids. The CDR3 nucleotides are TGTGCCAGCAGTTTCGACAGGGGGCAAGAGACCCAGTACTTC. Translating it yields CASSFDRGQETQYF.

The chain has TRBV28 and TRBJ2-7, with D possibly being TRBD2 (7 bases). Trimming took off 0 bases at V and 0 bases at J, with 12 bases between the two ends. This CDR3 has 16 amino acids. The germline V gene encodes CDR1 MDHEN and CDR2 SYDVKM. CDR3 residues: CASSLWVRGASYEQYF. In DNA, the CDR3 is TGTGCCAGCAGTTTATGGGTACGGGGGGCCTCCTACGAGCAGTACTTC.